This TCR beta chain was captured by sequencing in a study of T cell repertoires in cytomegalovirus infection. About the research overall: TCR beta signatures that were public indicated CMV infection and matching HLA type. Findings and limits, study-wide: Cumulative frequency of public TCR beta families picked out carriers of CMV plus the relevant HLA. The response measured ex vivo was dominated by TCR beta clonotypes (HLA-C-restricted and CMV-specific).

One entry per CDR3 protein, called by TCRdb with MiXCR from the reads. The top ten clones hold around 25% of a sample with approximately 500,000 distinct CDR3 sequences, 15% to 20% of them seen once. There are many counts of this clonotype. Its antigen is unidentified. Trimming took off 3 bases at V and 2 bases at J, with 16 bases between the two ends. From germline, CDR1 is SEHNR and CDR2 FQNEAQ (reference sequence). There are 16 residues in the CDR3. This chain uses TRBV7-9 with TRBJ2-5; possibly TRBD1 for D (6 bases). Source material: CD8+ T cells from PBMCs. This sequence originates from a human donor in good health (CMV status not recorded). Some clones in this sample may be carry-over from other donors' samples. As DNA, the CDR3 is TGTGCCAGCAGCTTCGAACAGGGTCAGCCTCAAGAGACCCAGTACTTC. It encodes CASSFEQGQPQETQYF.